These 21 T cell receptor beta chains originate from one sample sequenced in a study of blood T cell repertoires in COVID-19. Clones were sequenced by immunoSEQ multiplex PCR, and TCRdb holds only the in-frame ones, with some missing. The table lists some 250,000 clones, around 86% of them singletons, with about 2.2% in the top ten. Sequenced material: peripheral blood. All receptors come from a man aged 30 to 39 who had recovered from COVID-19.

Concerning this clone: Within the sample, other DNA sequences also encode this same CDR3. The chain is built from TRBV7-9 and TRBJ1-1; D remains ambiguous. The CDR3 is 13 residues long. Per germline, CDR1 SEHNR and CDR2 FQNEAQ (reference sequence). V was clipped by 1 base and J by 5 bases, with 8 bases between them. The CDR3 sequence: CASSLEGGTEAFF. The DNA for the CDR3 is TGTGCCAGCAGCTTAGAAGGAGGGACTGAAGCTTTCTTT.

This clone has only a few counts. The chain employs TRBV18 and TRBJ2-1; 12 positions match TRBD2. Germline V CDR1 and CDR2: KGHSH, LQKENI. The ends lost 6 bases at V and 2 bases at J; junction bases unmatched: 5. The CDR3 sequence is 16 residues long. CDR3 region: CASSLRLAGAYNEQFF. The CDR3 nucleotides read TGTGCCAGCTCCCTTAGACTAGCGGGGGCCTACAATGAGCAGTTCTTC.

The chain joins TRBV7-2 to TRBJ2-3; 7 nucleotides line up with TRBD2. Germline trimming cut 5 bases from V and 4 bases from J; bases unmatched to any gene: 6. This CDR3 has 14 amino acids. CDR1 SGHTA and CDR2 FQGNSA come from the germline V gene. This CDR3 is CASSKNGGSDTQYF. For the CDR3, the DNA is TGTGCCAGCAGCAAAAACGGGGGGTCAGATACGCAGTATTTT.

The V call is TRBV4-3, the J call TRBJ2-3; 12 nucleotides match TRBD1. The V segment lost 0 bases and the J segment 10 bases; nucleotides outside the gene matches: 14. CDR1 LGHNA and CDR2 YSLEER come from the germline V gene. This CDR3 has 18 residues. Here the CDR3 DNA reads TGCGCCAGCAGCCAAGAGCCTCAAGGGACAGGGGGCAGATGGGCGCAGTATTTT. This gives the protein CASSQEPQGTGGRWAQYF.

This chain joins TRBV5-5 and TRBJ2-3; D perhaps matches TRBD1 (8 bases). This CDR3 has 16 residues. Trimming removed 4 bases at V and 2 bases at J, with 17 bases between. Germline loops: CDR1 SGHKS, CDR2 YYEKEE (reference sequence). CDR3 region: CASSSSGTGVTDTQYF. The CDR3 bases are TGTGCCAGCAGCAGCAGCGGGACAGGAGTCACAGATACGCAGTATTTT.

The chain carries TRBV9 and TRBJ2-7, with 9 bases fitting TRBD1. Trimming cost V 1 base and J 7 bases; bases outside gene matches: 6. This CDR3 has 14 amino acids. The germline gives CDR1 SGDLS, CDR2 YYNGEE. Here the CDR3 reads CASSVWTGEGEQYF. Here the CDR3 DNA reads TGTGCCAGCAGCGTATGGACAGGGGAAGGAGAGCAGTACTTC.

This chain links TRBV27 with TRBJ1-3; TRBD1 matches at 7 bases. After removal of 5 bases from V and 13 bases from J, the junction contained 8 bases not matched to a gene. CDR1 and CDR2 from the germline V gene are MNHEY and SMNVEV (reference sequence). This CDR3 has 12 residues. The CDR3 DNA reads as TGTGCCAGCAGTACTCGGGACAGTTCGATATATTTT. Its translation is CASSTRDSSIYF.

This sequence joins TRBV5-1 and TRBJ2-3; TRBD2 matches at 12 bases. J lost 3 bases, V lost 6 bases, and 8 bases had no gene match. Per germline, CDR1 SGHRS and CDR2 YFSETQ. This CDR3 is 16 amino acids long. The CDR3 is CASTLILAGGTDTQYF. The DNA of the CDR3 is TGCGCCAGCACACTAATACTAGCGGGGGGAACAGATACGCAGTATTTT.

This clone was observed a single time. V usage is TRBV3-1 (or the pseudogene TRBV3-2) and J usage is TRBJ2-7, with TRBD2 matching over 8 bases. CDR3 length: 14 residues. The J segment lost 4 bases and the V segment lost 5 bases, leaving 7 bases of the junction unmatched. The germline V gene encodes CDR1 LGHDT and CDR2 YNNKEL (reference sequence). CDR3 DNA: TGTGCCAGCAGCTATAGCGGGGTGGTATACGAGCAGTACTTC. Its protein product is CASSYSGVVYEQYF.

The CDR3: CASSPSGGNQPQHF. In DNA form, the CDR3 reads TGTGCCAGCTCACCCTCAGGGGGCAATCAGCCCCAGCATTTT. The chain links TRBV18 to TRBJ1-5; D is perhaps TRBD1 (6 bases). Germline assignment: CDR1 KGHSH and CDR2 LQKENI. CDR3 length: 14 residues. V lost 3 bases, J lost 2 bases, and 8 bases lay in between.

The rearrangement uses TRBV7-2 and TRBJ2-1, with D tentatively TRBD2 (5 bases). The germline V gene has CDR1 SGHTA and CDR2 FQGNSA. V gave up 5 bases and J gave up 3 bases, with 8 bases separating them. The CDR3 length is 13 residues. CDR3 sequence (DNA): TGTGCCAGCAGCGACCGGGACTACAATGAGCAGTTCTTC. Translated, it gives CASSDRDYNEQFF.

This clone turned up a few times. V gene TRBV30 combines with J gene TRBJ2-2; 10 bases agree with TRBD2. After removal of 5 bases from V and 6 bases from J, the junction contained 9 bases not matched to a gene. Germline CDR1 is GTSNPN and CDR2 is SVGIG (reference sequence). CDR3 length: 15 amino acids. CDR3 sequence reads: CAWGAGGHIPGELFF. The CDR3 DNA follows: TGTGCCTGGGGAGCGGGGGGGCATATCCCCGGGGAGCTGTTTTTT.

CDR3 loop: CSVAEDYEQYF. The CDR3, as DNA: TGCAGCGTCGCCGAGGATTACGAGCAGTACTTC. The chain joins TRBV29-1 to TRBJ2-7; D unclear. V lost 6 bases to trimming and J lost 4 bases, with 10 bases between them. This CDR3 region has 11 residues. Germline V lookup: CDR1 SQVTM, CDR2 ANQGSEA.

The chain couples TRBV5-4 to TRBJ1-2; 8 bases fit TRBD1. The germline CDR1 and CDR2 sequences are SGHNT and YYREEE (reference sequence). Germline trimming cut 3 bases from V and 5 bases from J; bases unmatched to any gene: 6. The CDR3 is made up of 14 amino acids. CDR3 DNA sequence: TGTGCCAGCAGCTCCCGGGACAGGTCTTATGGCTACACCTTC. Amino acid sequence: CASSSRDRSYGYTF.

This clone was detected once. CDR3 sequence reads: CASSPGQGAGEQFF. The CDR3 bases are TGCGCCAGCAGCCCGGGACAGGGGGCGGGTGAGCAGTTCTTC. The V call is TRBV5-1, the J call TRBJ2-1; 12 bases agree with TRBD1. V trimming: 4 bases; J trimming: 9 bases; junction bases outside the gene matches: 5. Germline V lookup: CDR1 SGHRS, CDR2 YFSETQ. The CDR3 runs to 14 residues.

V gene TRBV28 combines with J gene TRBJ1-2, with D possibly TRBD1 on 5 matching bases. Trimming left V 3 bases short and J 3 bases short, with 5 bases between. Germline V CDR1 and CDR2: MDHEN, SYDVKM. The CDR3 loop spans 12 amino acids. CDR3 amino acids: CASSFRDYGYTF. The CDR3 nucleotides are TGTGCCAGCAGTTTCAGGGACTATGGCTACACCTTC.

In this sample, this clone turned up once. V gene TRBV4-1 combines with J gene TRBJ1-5; possible D gene TRBD1, 5 bases. This CDR3 has 15 residues. V lost 0 bases, J lost 11 bases, and 17 bases lay in between. Germline-derived CDR1 and CDR2 are MGHRA and YSYEKL. CDR3 bases: TGCGCCAGCAGCCAAGATGGGCAGGGCCTCGGCGCCCAGCATTTT. Its protein product is CASSQDGQGLGAQHF.

J is TRBJ1-1 and V is TRBV19; D remains ambiguous. The CDR3 loop spans 15 amino acids. The V end lost 1 base, the J end lost 0 bases, and 9 bases lay between the germline ends. The V gene's germline CDR1 is LNHDA and CDR2 SQIVND (reference sequence). CDR3 sequence reads: CASSIGAGMNTEAFF. CDR3 bases: TGTGCCAGTAGTATAGGGGCGGGGATGAACACTGAAGCTTTCTTT.

V is TRBV29-1 and J is TRBJ2-1; TRBD2 aligns across 7 bases. The CDR3 is made up of 13 amino acids. The germline gives CDR1 SQVTM, CDR2 ANQGSEA. V trimming: 5 bases; J trimming: 5 bases; junction bases outside the gene matches: 6. The CDR3 protein is CSVLGGLNNEQFF. The DNA of the CDR3 is TGCAGCGTTTTGGGGGGGTTGAACAATGAGCAGTTCTTC.

The chain recombines TRBV5-1 with TRBJ2-2, with D perhaps matching TRBD1 (5 bases). Per the germline V gene, CDR1 is SGHRS and CDR2 is YFSETQ. With 4 bases removed from V and 4 bases from J, the gap between germline ends came to 17 bases. The CDR3 loop spans 16 amino acids. The chain's CDR3 is CASSLTRTISTGELFF. The CDR3, as DNA: TGCGCCAGCAGCCTAACCCGGACAATCAGCACCGGGGAGCTGTTTTTT.

The gene calls are TRBV12-3 or TRBV12-4 and TRBJ2-6; D not resolved. The CDR3 has 12 amino acids. V shed 9 bases and J shed 1 base, with 4 bases lying between them. The CDR3 DNA follows: TGTGCCAGTCGGTCTGGGGCCAACGTCCTGACTTTC. Amino acid sequence: CASRSGANVLTF.